This TCR beta chain derives from a study of T cells expressing NK-cell markers. Whole-study context: Seven of the eight sequenced donors were HCMV-seropositive; one was seronegative.

TCRdb reanalyzed the 5' RACE reads and collapses them to one entry per CDR3 protein, without DNA. This sample lists a few hundred thousand distinct CDR3 sequences; its ten largest clones have approximately 3.5%. The length of the CDR3 is 14 residues. Germline CDR1 ENHRY, CDR2 SYGVKD. Sequenced material: blood T cells: a sorted CD56 or NKG2C T cell subset, CD4+ or CD8+ T cells, or bulk PBMC T cells (not recorded which). The chain combines TRBV10-3 with TRBJ2-7; absent DNA, TCRdb's TRBD1 call cannot be checked. This receptor was taken from a man between 18 and 35 years old in good health. CDR3 sequence: CAISDPDRSYEQYF.